This TCR beta chain is drawn from a study of metastatic and nonmetastatic thyroid tumors. On the study more broadly: The authors compared repertoires across blood and tumor or nodule tissue from malignant and benign thyroid patients.

Using MiXCR, TCRdb reanalyzed the PCR reads. The sample records about 13,000 clones, about 30% being singletons. There were no patients who had received any treatment before thyroid surgery. This clone has just a few counts. The germline CDR1 and CDR2 sequences are SNHLY and FYNNEI. Trimming removed 8 bases from V and 3 bases from J, with 14 bases in between. The CDR3 runs 13 residues. The chain couples TRBV2 to TRBJ2-7; D is possibly TRBD2 (6 bases). This TCR came from a male donor with papillary thyroid cancer or a benign thyroid nodule (not recorded which). Some clones in this sample may be carry-over from other donors' samples. Source material: tumor tissue. CDR3 in DNA: TGTGCCAGCCTTATAGCGGTAGACTACGAGCAGTACTTC. Protein sequence: CASLIAVDYEQYF.